These T cell receptor beta chains were read from a single sample in a study of blood T cell repertoires in COVID-19. Profiling relied on immunoSEQ multiplex PCR, and the TCRdb table lists in-frame clones only, not all of them. The sample has about 150,000 clones, just under 85% seen once. Sequenced material: peripheral blood. These receptors were collected from a woman aged 55-69 years with acute or convalescent COVID-19. The CDR3 runs from the conserved cysteine through the conserved F or W. The D gene is left open where the match is weak. Not all rows give a size; the values are once, few, many and, for expanded clones, a class.

J gene: TRBJ1-2
clone size: NA
V gene: TRBV3-1/TRBV3-2
D gene: NA
CDR3 protein: CASRSEAQGYGYTF
CDR3 DNA: TGTGCCAGCCGCTCGGAGGCTCAAGGCTATGGCTACACCTTC

J gene: TRBJ2-2
clone size: NA
V gene: TRBV5-1
D gene: NA
CDR3 protein: CASREGAHTGELFF
CDR3 DNA: TGCGCCAGCAGGGAGGGGGCTCACACCGGGGAGCTGTTTTTT

J gene: TRBJ1-6
clone size: NA
V gene: TRBV9
D gene: TRBD1
CDR3 protein: CASSGQGLGGNSPLHF
CDR3 DNA: TGTGCCAGCAGCGGACAGGGGCTAGGGGGTAATTCACCCCTCCACTTT

J gene: TRBJ2-5
clone size: NA
V gene: TRBV6-5
D gene: TRBD1
CDR3 protein: CASSYNRGLRKETQYF
CDR3 DNA: TGTGCCAGCAGTTACAACAGGGGGTTACGCAAAGAGACCCAGTACTTC

J gene: TRBJ1-2
clone size: NA
V gene: TRBV12-3/TRBV12-4
D gene: NA
CDR3 protein: CASSGGIYGYTF
CDR3 DNA: TGTGCCAGCAGTGGGGGCATCTATGGCTACACCTTC

J gene: TRBJ2-1
clone size: NA
V gene: TRBV27
D gene: NA
CDR3 protein: CASSSDSNEQFF
CDR3 DNA: TGTGCCAGCAGTTCGGACTCCAATGAGCAGTTCTTC

J gene: TRBJ2-5
clone size: NA
V gene: TRBV7-8
D gene: TRBD2
CDR3 protein: CASSSTSGGAQETQYF
CDR3 DNA: TGTGCCAGCAGCTCCACTAGCGGGGGGGCCCAAGAGACCCAGTACTTC

J gene: TRBJ2-5
clone size: NA
V gene: TRBV14
D gene: TRBD1
CDR3 protein: CASSQDLQGARETQYF
CDR3 DNA: TGTGCCAGCAGCCAAGATCTCCAGGGGGCCAGGGAGACCCAGTACTTC

J gene: TRBJ2-2
clone size: NA
V gene: TRBV4-2
D gene: TRBD2
CDR3 protein: CASSQRGLPVTGELFF
CDR3 DNA: TGTGCCAGCAGCCAAAGGGGACTACCGGTCACCGGGGAGCTGTTTTTT

J gene: TRBJ1-2
clone size: few
V gene: TRBV28
D gene: TRBD1
CDR3 protein: CASSPGTGSKDGYTF
CDR3 DNA: TGTGCCAGCAGTCCCGGGACAGGGAGTAAGGATGGCTACACCTTC

J gene: TRBJ1-4
clone size: NA
V gene: TRBV7-9
D gene: TRBD1
CDR3 protein: CASSPGQGRNEKLFF
CDR3 DNA: TGTGCCAGCAGCCCGGGACAGGGGAGGAATGAAAAACTGTTTTTT

J gene: TRBJ1-2
clone size: NA
V gene: TRBV9
D gene: NA
CDR3 protein: CASSPGDWSNYGYTF
CDR3 DNA: TGTGCCAGCAGCCCGGGGGACTGGTCTAACTATGGCTACACCTTC

J gene: TRBJ2-7
clone size: NA
V gene: TRBV5-1
D gene: NA
CDR3 protein: CASSLAAGRGYEQYF
CDR3 DNA: TGCGCCAGCAGCTTGGCCGCGGGCAGAGGGTACGAGCAGTACTTC

J gene: TRBJ2-5
clone size: NA
V gene: TRBV11-1
D gene: TRBD2
CDR3 protein: CAAGGTETQYF
CDR3 DNA: TGTGCCGCCGGGGGGACAGAGACCCAGTACTTC

J gene: TRBJ1-2
clone size: NA
V gene: TRBV6-5
D gene: TRBD1
CDR3 protein: CASSYGGGASRGYTF
CDR3 DNA: TGTGCCAGCAGTTACGGAGGGGGCGCTTCTAGGGGCTACACCTTC

J gene: TRBJ1-5
clone size: NA
V gene: TRBV6-4
D gene: NA
CDR3 protein: CASSETGNQPQHF
CDR3 DNA: TGTGCCAGCAGTGAAACGGGCAATCAGCCCCAGCATTTT